This is a list of T cell receptor beta chains from one sample in a study of a mutant IDH1 vaccine in newly diagnosed glioma. Profiled with immunoSEQ multiplex PCR; TCRdb holds only in-frame clones, not every one. The table has tens of thousands of clones, roughly 92% seen once; the top ten hold 18%. The sample consisted of PBMCs, taken from a glioma patient treated with radiotherapy, temozolomide or both. The receptors stem from a man between 18 and 35 years old with glioma. The CDR3 runs from the conserved cysteine through the conserved F or W.

CDR3 protein: CASSLWAAGSYGYTF
V gene: TRBV28
J gene: TRBJ1-2

CDR3 protein: CASSESRAGSRIKNTEAFF
V gene: TRBV6-1
J gene: TRBJ1-1

CDR3 protein: CASSFRGGYEQYF
V gene: TRBV7-8
J gene: TRBJ2-7

CDR3 protein: CASSKKGIHTGELFF
V gene: TRBV7-2
J gene: TRBJ2-2

CDR3 protein: CASSLEGPEAFF
V gene: TRBV7-9
J gene: TRBJ1-1

CDR3 protein: CAIAQGGEQYF
V gene: TRBV27
J gene: TRBJ2-7

CDR3 protein: CASSKTTGTSNYGYTF
V gene: TRBV19
J gene: TRBJ1-2

CDR3 protein: CASSLGADTQYF
V gene: TRBV5-7
J gene: TRBJ2-3

CDR3 protein: CASSLGPQSNQPQHF
V gene: TRBV5-1
J gene: TRBJ1-5

CDR3 protein: CAISEGQITDTQYF
V gene: TRBV10-3
J gene: TRBJ2-3

CDR3 protein: CASSSLRGQGASGEAFF
V gene: TRBV18
J gene: TRBJ1-1

CDR3 protein: CASRQGTGLEGDNEQFF
V gene: TRBV7-8
J gene: TRBJ2-1

CDR3 protein: CAIRVGQGEVNEQFF
V gene: TRBV10-3
J gene: TRBJ2-1

CDR3 protein: CASSFPDSYEQYF
V gene: TRBV7-2
J gene: TRBJ2-7

CDR3 protein: CASSDTTTMNTEAFF
V gene: TRBV25-1
J gene: TRBJ1-1

CDR3 protein: CSVGVGDPNQPQHF
V gene: TRBV29-1
J gene: TRBJ1-5

CDR3 protein: CASSLTGFYTDTQYF
V gene: TRBV11-2
J gene: TRBJ2-3

CDR3 protein: CAWSPTRSGNTIYF
V gene: TRBV30
J gene: TRBJ1-3

CDR3 protein: CASSPGLAGGEQTQYF
V gene: TRBV7-9
J gene: TRBJ2-5

CDR3 protein: CASSPRGSSYEQYF
V gene: TRBV18
J gene: TRBJ2-7

CDR3 protein: CAWSVLAGGYNEQFF
V gene: TRBV30
J gene: TRBJ2-1

CDR3 protein: CASSSIRDRAYGYTF
V gene: TRBV11-2
J gene: TRBJ1-2

CDR3 protein: CASRYDRAYNSPLHF
V gene: TRBV19
J gene: TRBJ1-6

CDR3 protein: CASSPPNTSGRRTGELFF
V gene: TRBV7-9
J gene: TRBJ2-2

CDR3 protein: CASSRNGPTAYEQYF
V gene: TRBV13
J gene: TRBJ2-7

CDR3 protein: CASSLQGAGGYTF
V gene: TRBV28
J gene: TRBJ1-2

CDR3 protein: CASSLSSGGSNGYTF
V gene: TRBV13
J gene: TRBJ1-2

CDR3 protein: CAWGAGPWEQYF
V gene: TRBV28
J gene: TRBJ2-7

CDR3 protein: CASSDRVGYTF
V gene: TRBV19
J gene: TRBJ1-2

CDR3 protein: CASRLVGRANYEQYF
V gene: TRBV27
J gene: TRBJ2-7

CDR3 protein: CASSQDRLAHDYNEQFF
V gene: TRBV4-3
J gene: TRBJ2-1

CDR3 protein: CASSVASSGDNEQFF
V gene: TRBV9
J gene: TRBJ2-1

CDR3 protein: CASSQDLGGGYTF
V gene: TRBV4-2
J gene: TRBJ1-2

CDR3 protein: CATSGAGGGGEKLFF
V gene: TRBV15
J gene: TRBJ1-4

CDR3 protein: CASSLRGDLSGNTIYF
V gene: TRBV5-6
J gene: TRBJ1-3

CDR3 protein: CASSQGGASDPYNEQFF
V gene: TRBV4-1
J gene: TRBJ2-1

CDR3 protein: CASSLTVSDGYTF
V gene: TRBV4-1
J gene: TRBJ1-2

CDR3 protein: CASSQLPGTSGSLPFF
V gene: TRBV4-1
J gene: TRBJ2-1

CDR3 protein: CASSLGRGTEAFF
V gene: TRBV27
J gene: TRBJ1-1

CDR3 protein: CASSLDGQRGNQPQHF
V gene: TRBV5-1
J gene: TRBJ1-5

CDR3 protein: CAWNEADNSPLHF
V gene: TRBV30
J gene: TRBJ1-6

CDR3 protein: CASSTGLAGPSTDTQYF
V gene: TRBV5-1
J gene: TRBJ2-3

CDR3 protein: CASSPDGNQPQHF
V gene: TRBV7-8
J gene: TRBJ1-5

CDR3 protein: CASRSKTGNYGYTF
V gene: TRBV7-2
J gene: TRBJ1-2

CDR3 protein: CAWSVFSGGSTDTQYF
V gene: TRBV30
J gene: TRBJ2-3

CDR3 protein: CASSPRVLTDTQYF
V gene: TRBV28
J gene: TRBJ2-3

CDR3 protein: CASSLEPTGGKTQYF
V gene: TRBV7-2
J gene: TRBJ2-5

CDR3 protein: CASSLSEAYEQYF
V gene: TRBV27
J gene: TRBJ2-7